A single sample gave rise to the 18 T cell receptor beta chains below, sequenced in a study of blood T cell repertoires in COVID-19. Profiled with immunoSEQ multiplex PCR; TCRdb holds only in-frame clones, not every one. Here the sample spans 95,000 to 150,000 clones, approximately 85% being singletons. The sequenced material came from peripheral blood. Source of these receptors: a human donor in a cohort sampled during active COVID-19.

The chain combines TRBV30 with TRBJ2-4; 10 positions agree with TRBD1. CDR1 is GTSNPN, CDR2 SVGIG, per germline (reference sequence). This CDR3 is built from 14 residues. Trimming removed 3 bases from V and 6 bases from J; junction bases left unmatched: 5. CDR3 nucleotides: TGTGCCTGGAGGGACAGGGACAGGGGAAACATTCAGTACTTC. Translated, it gives CAWRDRDRGNIQYF.

The rearrangement uses TRBV7-2 and TRBJ2-1; D remains unclear. V lost 1 base and J lost 4, with 5 bases in between. Germline V CDR1 and CDR2: SGHTA, FQGNSA. There are 13 residues in the CDR3. CDR3 protein: CASSLGLYNEQFF. DNA for the CDR3: TGTGCCAGCAGCTTAGGACTGTACAATGAGCAGTTCTTC. Full variable domain (remainder filled in from reference TRBV7-2 and TRBJ2-1): GAGVSQSPSNKVTEKGKDVELRCDPISGHTALYWYRQSLGQGLEFLIYFQGNSAPDKSGLPSDRFSAERTGGSVSTLTIQRTQQEDSAVYLCASSLGLYNEQFFGPGTRLTVL.

The chain employs TRBV30 and TRBJ2-3; D not certain. The V gene's germline CDR1 is GTSNPN and CDR2 SVGIG (reference sequence). The CDR3 is made up of 16 amino acids. V was trimmed by 0 bases and J by 7 bases, leaving 20 bases between them. DNA for the CDR3: TGTGCCTGGAGTGTACCCTACCCCTCCAGAGGTAATACGCAGTATTTT. Protein product: CAWSVPYPSRGNTQYF.

This chain connects TRBV30 to TRBJ2-3; 7 bases align to TRBD1. This CDR3 region has 15 residues. Unmatched junction bases numbered 13, after V lost 6 bases and J lost 4 bases. CDR1 is GTSNPN and CDR2 is SVGIG in the germline V gene (reference sequence). The CDR3 reads CACTITGVGADTQYF. The DNA for the CDR3 is TGTGCCTGCACCATTACAGGGGTGGGAGCAGATACGCAGTATTTT.

The rearrangement uses TRBV18 and TRBJ1-1; 9 bases map to TRBD1. Germline values: CDR1 KGHSH, CDR2 LQKENI. There are 15 residues in the CDR3. V gave up 6 bases and J gave up 0 bases; unmatched junction bases: 5. The CDR3, as DNA: TGTGCCAGCTCGAGGACAGGGGAGATGAACACTGAAGCTTTCTTT. Residues: CASSRTGEMNTEAFF.

The CDR3 DNA follows: TGTGCCAGCAGCTTGGCGACGGGACAGGACAATGAAAAACTGTTTTTT. It codes for CASSLATGQDNEKLFF. The chain carries TRBV5-4 and TRBJ1-4; 8 bases are a match to TRBD1. V was clipped by 0 bases and J by 5 bases; unmatched bases: 6. CDR3 length: 16 residues. The germline V gene encodes CDR1 SGHNT and CDR2 YYREEE (reference sequence).

The V gene is TRBV11-2, the J gene TRBJ2-7, with 9 bases lining up with TRBD2. Germline assignment: CDR1 SGHAT and CDR2 FQNNGV. The junction had 7 bases not matched to a gene; V was cut back by 5 bases and J by 5 bases. The CDR3 has 14 amino acids. The CDR3 loop is CASSPIAGDDEQYF. The CDR3 nucleotides are TGTGCCAGCAGCCCCATAGCGGGAGATGACGAGCAGTACTTC. The full variable domain, rest sourced from reference TRBV11-2 and TRBJ2-7, is EAGVAQSPRYKIIEKRQSVAFWCNPISGHATLYWYQQILGQGPKLLIQFQNNGVVDDSQLPKDRFSAERLKGVDSTLKIQPAKLEDSAVYLCASSPIAGDDEQYFGPGTRLTVT.

This chain uses TRBV9 with TRBJ2-5, with 10 bases lining up with TRBD2. Germline-derived CDR1 and CDR2 are SGDLS and YYNGEE. The CDR3 spans 16 residues. Trimming removed 3 bases from V and 2 bases from J; junction bases left unmatched: 7. For the CDR3, the DNA is TGTGCCAGCAGCGGAAGGACTAGCGGCCCGCAAGAGACCCAGTACTTC. Its protein is CASSGRTSGPQETQYF.

The count of this clone is one. This sequence joins TRBV7-2 and TRBJ2-1; D might be TRBD2 (5 bases). The CDR3 totals 15 residues. Trimming removed 5 bases from V and 7 bases from J, with 18 bases in between. From germline, CDR1 is SGHTA and CDR2 FQGNSA. The CDR3 nucleotides read TGTGCCAGCAGCCCCCAGGTACGCGGGTCTAATGAGCAGTTCTTC. It yields the protein CASSPQVRGSNEQFF.

V gene TRBV18 combines with J gene TRBJ2-3, with unresolved D. Germline V gene data show CDR1 as KGHSH and CDR2 as LQKENI. There are 16 residues in the CDR3. V lost 3 bases and J lost 0, with 13 bases in between. The CDR3 loop is CASSPEASSSTDTQYF. The DNA for the CDR3 is TGTGCCAGCTCACCGGAAGCGTCCTCTAGCACAGATACGCAGTATTTT.

The chain recombines TRBV10-1 with TRBJ2-7, with D perhaps matching TRBD2 (5 bases). V was clipped by 6 bases and J by 3 bases, with 12 bases between them. Germline V gives CDR1 WNHNN, CDR2 SYGVQD (reference sequence). CDR3 size: 13 residues. The CDR3 sequence is CASSSGDIYEQYF. In DNA form, the CDR3 reads TGCGCCAGCAGCAGCGGAGACATCTACGAGCAGTACTTC.

This clone is a singleton in its sample. The chain is built from TRBV27 and TRBJ2-7; the D gene is possibly TRBD1 (6 bases). Germline lookup yields CDR1 MNHEY and CDR2 SMNVEV (reference sequence). This CDR3 is built from 14 residues. Trimming removed 4 bases at V and 3 bases at J, with 13 bases between. The CDR3 loop reads CASSWAGTNYEQYF. Written as DNA, the CDR3 is TGTGCCAGCAGTTGGGCCGGGACAAACTACGAGCAGTACTTC.

The chain uses TRBV6-5 and TRBJ1-1, with D possibly TRBD1 on 5 matching bases. Germline assignment: CDR1 MNHEY and CDR2 SVGAGI. Between the trimmed V and J ends, which lost 2 bases and 4 bases, there was a span of 14 bases. The CDR3 is 15 residues long. The CDR3 reads CASSYGGIGGTEAFF. The CDR3 nucleotides read TGTGCCAGCAGTTACGGAGGGATTGGGGGCACTGAAGCTTTCTTT.

The rearrangement uses TRBV6-5 and TRBJ2-7, with 9 bases lining up with TRBD2. The CDR3 consists of 14 residues. CDR1 is MNHEY, CDR2 SVGAGI, per germline. Trimming at V came to 2 bases and at J to 5 bases, leaving 4 bases not matched to a gene. CDR3: CASSYEREVDEQYF. CDR3 coding DNA: TGTGCCAGCAGTTACGAGCGGGAGGTCGACGAGCAGTACTTC.

V usage is TRBV18 and J usage is TRBJ1-1; D may be TRBD1 (5 bases). Per the germline V gene, CDR1 is KGHSH and CDR2 is LQKENI. The CDR3 length is 15 residues. With 2 bases removed from V and 3 bases from J, the gap between germline ends came to 13 bases. DNA of the CDR3: TGTGCCAGCTCACCATCCCAGGGTATCGACACTGAAGCTTTCTTT. Its protein is CASSPSQGIDTEAFF.

This chain joins TRBV12-5 and TRBJ2-2; 10 bases map to TRBD1. The germline V gene has CDR1 LGHNT and CDR2 FRNRAP. The CDR3 is 15 residues long. Trimming took 4 bases from V and 6 from J; bases not matched to a gene: 5. The CDR3 bases are TGTGCTAGTGGTTCCACCGGGACAGGGGCCGGGGAGCTGTTTTTT. Protein: CASGSTGTGAGELFF. The whole variable domain, filled in from reference TRBV12-5 and TRBJ2-2, reads DARVTQTPRHKVTEMGQEVTMRCQPILGHNTVFWYRQTMMQGLELLAYFRNRAPLDDSGMPKDRFSAEMPDATLATLKIQPSEPRDSAVYFCASGSTGTGAGELFFGEGSRLTVL.

The CDR3 sequence: CASSLMSENTEAFF. The CDR3 nucleotides are TGTGCCAGCAGCTTAATGTCAGAGAACACTGAAGCTTTCTTT. The chain recombines TRBV7-2 with TRBJ1-1, with D hard to call. Per germline, CDR1 SGHTA and CDR2 FQGNSA. Trimming left V 2 bases short and J 1 base short, with 8 bases between. The CDR3 loop spans 14 amino acids. The full variable domain, its missing parts supplied by reference TRBV7-2 and TRBJ1-1, is GAGVSQSPSNKVTEKGKDVELRCDPISGHTALYWYRQSLGQGLEFLIYFQGNSAPDKSGLPSDRFSAERTGGSVSTLTIQRTQQEDSAVYLCASSLMSENTEAFFGQGTRLTVV.

The rearrangement uses TRBV6-1 and TRBJ2-3, with 8 nucleotides matching TRBD2. The CDR3 loop spans 19 amino acids. V lost 2 bases, J lost 1 base, and 14 bases stayed unmatched. Germline V gene lookup returns CDR1 MNHNS and CDR2 SASEGT. The CDR3 DNA sequence: TGTGCCAGCAGTGAACATCCGGGAGGGGCCGCGATGGGCACAGATACGCAGTATTTT. This translates into CASSEHPGGAAMGTDTQYF.